These T cell receptor beta chains were read from a single sample in a study of CD8+CD57+ T cells in acquired aplastic anemia. TCRdb passed the reads through MiXCR, listing each CDR3 protein once. Of 260,000 or so distinct CDR3 sequences in the sample, more than 45% were seen once. Sequencing was carried out using sorted CD4+, CD8+, or CD8+CD57+ T cells (not recorded which) from PBMCs. The receptors shown here come from a human donor with aplastic anemia. Both conserved end residues are part of each CDR3. D genes are given only for firm matches. Clone size is not always given. Where it is, it says once, few, many or a class for expanded clones.

clone_size,d_call,v_call,j_call,cdr3_nt,cdr3_aa
many,TRBD1,TRBV12-3/TRBV12-4,TRBJ1-5,TGTGCCAGCAGTTCCCCCGGGACAGGGAGGGGTCAGCCCCAGCATTTT,CASSSPGTGRGQPQHF
.,TRBD1,TRBV5-6,TRBJ2-2,TGTGCCAGCAGCCCGGGGACAGAACACCGGGGAGCTGTTTTT,CASSPGTEHRGAVF
many,.,TRBV15,TRBJ2-2,TGTGCCACCAAAGAGGGCACCGGGGAGCTGTTTTTT,CATKEGTGELFF
many,.,TRBV6-2/TRBV6-3,TRBJ1-5,TGTGCCAGCAGAAACCCAGGGAGCAATCAGCCCCAGCATTTT,CASRNPGSNQPQHF
many,TRBD2,TRBV11-2,TRBJ2-5,TGTGCCAGCAGCTTAGGGCGGGAGGGCATAGGGCAAGAGACCCAGTACTTC,CASSLGREGIGQETQYF
.,TRBD1,TRBV19,TRBJ1-1,TGTGCCAGTAGGAAACAGGGGCGAGACACTGAAGCTTTCTTT,CASRKQGRDTEAFF
few,.,TRBV7-9,TRBJ2-5,TGTGCCAGCAGCTTGCTATCTCTGGGAGAGACCCAGTACTTC,CASSLLSLGETQYF
many,.,TRBV7-2,TRBJ1-5,TGTGCCAGCAGCTTAGGTCCCCCCAATCAGCCCCAGCATTTT,CASSLGPPNQPQHF
many,TRBD2,TRBV6-6,TRBJ2-3,TGTGCCAGCAGCCAGCTAGCGGGAGATACAGATACGCAGTATTTT,CASSQLAGDTDTQYF
few,.,TRBV6-4,TRBJ2-4,TGTGCCAGCAGTCCCCCCCTTTCCCTAGCCAAAAACATTCAGTACTTC,CASSPPLSLAKNIQYF
.,TRBD2,TRBV19,TRBJ2-1,TGTGCCGGTGCTCTAGCGGGAGGGGGATACAATGAGCAGTTCTTT,CAGALAGGGYNEQFF
few,TRBD2,TRBV6-1,TRBJ2-7,TGTGCCAGCAGTCAAGGGGGTGCGGGAGGGCGGCACGAGCAGTACTTC,CASSQGGAGGRHEQYF
.,TRBD1,TRBV24-1,TRBJ2-7,TGTGCCACCAGCACCACCCCGGGACAGGACTACGAGCAGTACTTC,CATSTTPGQDYEQYF
many,.,TRBV20-1,TRBJ2-7,TGCAGTGCTAGACCAGTGTCAGGGAATCCCTACGAGCAGTACTTC,CSARPVSGNPYEQYF
many,.,TRBV20-1,TRBJ1-2,TGCAGTGCTAGAGATAAGGACGGTCCCCACTATGGCTACACCTTC,CSARDKDGPHYGYTF
.,.,TRBV20-1,TRBJ2-7,TGCAGTGCTCGGACTCCTAGCTCCTACGAGCAGTACTTC,CSARTPSSYEQYF
many,TRBD2,TRBV5-6,TRBJ2-7,TGTGCCAGCAGCTCCCCACCCCGGGGGGGGGTCTACGAGCAGTACTTC,CASSSPPRGGVYEQYF